One and the same sample provided the 21 T cell receptor beta chains below, sequenced in a study of blood T cell repertoires in COVID-19. Assay: immunoSEQ multiplex PCR; the TCRdb copy retains only in-frame clones and omits some. The repertoire consists of under 250,000 clones, with roughly 82% occurring once and the leading ten covering approximately 6.2%. The material sequenced was peripheral blood. These receptors were collected from a woman older than 75 with COVID-19, enrolled during active disease.

This clone has a handful of counts. The chain has TRBV6-2 or TRBV6-3 and TRBJ2-1, with TRBD2 matching over 7 bases. The V gene end was trimmed by 5 bases and the J gene end by 7 bases; junction bases not matched to a gene: 8. The CDR3 extends over 14 amino acids. Germline V gene lookup returns CDR1 MNHEY and CDR2 SVGEGT. DNA of the CDR3: TGTGCCAGCAGTCGCCCGGGGGGATGGAATGAGCAGTTCTTC. Translating gives CASSRPGGWNEQFF.

This clone was seen a single time. The chain combines TRBV21-1 with TRBJ2-7; the table assigns TRBD1, which was not confirmed against the DNA. TRBV21-1 is an annotated pseudogene. The CDR3 has 15 amino acids. CDR3 loop: CASSASGTGCYEQYV. In nucleotides, the CDR3 is TGTGCCAGCAGCGCGTCCGGGACAGGGTGTTACGAGCAGTACGTC.

The chain couples TRBV7-9 to TRBJ2-1; 13 bases align to TRBD2. With 5 bases clipped from V and 8 bases from J, the junction kept 6 bases outside the gene matches. The germline gives CDR1 SEHNR, CDR2 FQNEAQ (reference sequence). CDR3 length equals 15 residues. The CDR3 DNA reads TGTGCCAGCAGCGCCACTAGCGGGGGGGCATATGAGCAGTTCTTC. Its protein product is CASSATSGGAYEQFF.

The J gene is TRBJ2-2, the V gene TRBV28, with 8 bases identical to TRBD1. The CDR3 runs to 16 residues. CDR1 is MDHEN and CDR2 is SYDVKM in the germline V gene. J lost 5 bases, V lost 2 bases, and 7 bases had no gene match. CDR3 region: CASSLGRGLGTGELFF. CDR3 bases: TGTGCCAGCAGTTTAGGCAGGGGGCTTGGGACCGGGGAGCTGTTTTTT.

A single count supports this clone. This sequence joins TRBV30 and TRBJ1-2, with a weak D call TRBD1 (6 bases). In germline, CDR1 is GTSNPN, CDR2 SVGIG (reference sequence). V lost 3 bases, J lost 3 bases, and 14 bases lay in between. There are 14 residues in the CDR3. The CDR3 loop is CAWSLLTGYYGYTF. The CDR3 coding sequence is TGTGCCTGGAGCTTACTGACAGGATACTATGGCTACACCTTC.

This sequence joins TRBV5-5 and TRBJ1-2; TRBD1 matches 10 bases. After removal of 2 bases from V and 4 bases from J, the junction contained 8 bases not matched to a gene. CDR3 length: 16 amino acids. Germline values: CDR1 SGHKS, CDR2 YYEKEE (reference sequence). The CDR3 sequence: CASSLIGQGGPYGYTF. CDR3 coding DNA: TGTGCCAGCAGCTTAATAGGACAGGGGGGACCCTATGGCTACACCTTC.

The V and J genes are TRBV21-1 and TRBJ2-7; the D call in the table, TRBD2, was not verified against the DNA. TRBV21-1 is shown as a pseudogene. The CDR3 sequence is 18 residues long. CDR3 residues: CASTRAGRTAEGLYEQYV. DNA for the CDR3: TGTGCCAGCACAAGAGCGGGACGGACCGCCGAGGGACTCTACGAGCAGTACGTC.

The chain carries TRBV19 and TRBJ1-1, with D unclear. The CDR3 consists of 14 residues. V lost 1 base and J 5 bases, leaving 11 bases between the germline ends. Germline loops: CDR1 LNHDA, CDR2 SQIVND (reference sequence). CDR3 in amino acids: CASSIGSPGTEAFF. DNA of the CDR3: TGTGCCAGTAGTATAGGCTCCCCGGGGACTGAAGCTTTCTTT. Full variable domain (missing parts from reference TRBV19 and TRBJ1-1): DGGITQSPKYLFRKEGQNVTLSCEQNLNHDAMYWYRQDPGQGLRLIYYSQIVNDFQKGDIAEGYSVSREKKESFPLTVTSAQKNPTAFYLCASSIGSPGTEAFFGQGTRLTVV.

This clone showed up just a few times. The V call is TRBV9, the J call TRBJ1-2; 10 nucleotides align to TRBD1. The V gene end was trimmed by 3 bases and the J gene end by 4 bases; junction bases not matched to a gene: 6. CDR3 size: 15 residues. Germline V gene lookup returns CDR1 SGDLS and CDR2 YYNGEE. This CDR3 reads CASSEGQGRLYGYTF. DNA for the CDR3: TGTGCCAGCAGCGAGGGACAGGGGAGACTCTATGGCTACACCTTC.

V gene TRBV7-2 combines with J gene TRBJ1-1; TRBD1 matches at 9 bases. J was trimmed by 6 bases and V by 4 bases; bases with no gene match: 0. Per germline, CDR1 SGHTA and CDR2 FQGNSA. The CDR3 is made up of 12 amino acids. The CDR3 DNA reads TGTGCCAGCAGCTGGACAGGGGCTGAAGCTTTCTTT. Protein: CASSWTGAEAFF.

V and J are TRBV6-5 and TRBJ1-2; 8 bases match TRBD1. With 4 bases clipped from V and 8 bases from J, the junction kept 3 bases outside the gene matches. The V gene's germline CDR1 is MNHEY and CDR2 SVGAGI. This CDR3 is built from 12 residues. CDR3 amino acids: CASSFRGHGYTF. In DNA form, the CDR3 reads TGTGCCAGCAGTTTCAGGGGGCACGGCTACACCTTC.

The chain links TRBV6-2 or TRBV6-3 to TRBJ1-2; 7 bases map to TRBD1. The CDR3 extends over 13 amino acids. Germline CDR1 MNHEY, CDR2 SVGEGT. The ends lost 0 bases at V and 13 bases at J; junction bases unmatched: 8. CDR3 DNA sequence: TGTGCCAGCAGTTACTCGTTAGGAGGGGGCGGCACCTTC. Translation gives CASSYSLGGGGTF.

The CDR3 protein is CASSSRQGSYNEQFF. CDR3 sequence (DNA): TGTGCCAGCAGCTCCAGACAGGGCTCCTACAATGAGCAGTTCTTC. The chain employs TRBV11-2 and TRBJ2-1; 7 positions match TRBD1. V shed 4 bases and J 0 bases; nucleotides not matched to a gene: 3. The germline CDR1 and CDR2 sequences are SGHAT and FQNNGV. CDR3 size: 15 residues.

This chain joins TRBV2 and TRBJ2-2, with 11 bases fitting TRBD2. CDR1 SNHLY and CDR2 FYNNEI come from the germline V gene. The CDR3 has 15 residues. V shed 4 bases, J shed 6 bases, and the junction held 4 bases outside the gene matches. The CDR3 sequence is CASSASGGSPGELFF. The CDR3 DNA is TGTGCCAGCAGTGCTAGCGGGGGGTCCCCCGGGGAGCTGTTTTTT.

The chain is built from TRBV19 and TRBJ2-1, with D hard to call. The CDR3 runs 14 residues. The germline CDR1 and CDR2 sequences are LNHDA and SQIVND (reference sequence). Trimming removed 3 bases from V and 5 bases from J, with 11 bases in between. This chain's CDR3 is CASSMAGFNNEQFF. CDR3 nucleotide sequence: TGTGCCAGTAGTATGGCAGGTTTTAACAATGAGCAGTTCTTC.

The chain carries TRBV6-6 and TRBJ2-7; D is ambiguous. V lost 3 bases and J 0 bases, leaving 9 bases between the germline ends. This CDR3 contains 14 residues. The germline V gene encodes CDR1 MNHNY and CDR2 SVGAGI (reference sequence). The CDR3 spells CASSYISGSYEQYF. The CDR3 DNA is TGTGCCAGCAGTTATATCTCGGGCTCCTACGAGCAGTACTTC.

This rearrangement joins TRBV11-2 to TRBJ2-5; no reliable D call. Between the trimmed V and J ends, which lost 1 base and 2 bases, there was a span of 5 bases. Germline V lookup: CDR1 SGHAT, CDR2 FQNNGV. The CDR3 has 13 residues. The CDR3, as DNA: TGTGCCAGCAGCTTAGGTAGACAAGAGACCCAGTACTTC. It yields the protein CASSLGRQETQYF. Full variable domain (missing parts from reference TRBV11-2 and TRBJ2-5): EAGVAQSPRYKIIEKRQSVAFWCNPISGHATLYWYQQILGQGPKLLIQFQNNGVVDDSQLPKDRFSAERLKGVDSTLKIQPAKLEDSAVYLCASSLGRQETQYFGPGTRLLVL.

The genes are TRBV20-1 and TRBJ1-1; 7 nucleotides agree with TRBD1. CDR1 is DFQATT and CDR2 is SNEGSKA in the germline V gene (reference sequence). The CDR3 loop spans 11 amino acids. J was trimmed by 1 base and V by 7 bases; bases with no gene match: 0. Here the CDR3 reads CSGDRNTEAFF. The CDR3 region has the DNA TGCAGTGGGGACAGGAACACTGAAGCTTTCTTT.

This sequence joins TRBV5-4 and TRBJ1-2; TRBD1 aligns across 10 bases. The CDR3 has 15 residues. The junction had 7 bases not matched to a gene; V was cut back by 4 bases and J by 4 bases. Germline V gives CDR1 SGHNT, CDR2 YYREEE (reference sequence). DNA for the CDR3: TGTGCCAGCAGCCCCTCGGACAGGGGGACCTATGGCTACACCTTC. This translates into CASSPSDRGTYGYTF.

The CDR3 coding sequence is TGTGCCAGCAGCGTAGCTACGGGACAGGGTCAAAACATTCAGTACTTC. It is translated as CASSVATGQGQNIQYF. The chain uses TRBV9 and TRBJ2-4; 9 bases line up with TRBD1. CDR1 SGDLS and CDR2 YYNGEE come from the germline V gene. The CDR3 is 16 amino acids. After removal of 0 bases from V and 5 bases from J, the junction contained 6 bases not matched to a gene. The entire variable domain, with the rest obtained from reference TRBV9 and TRBJ2-4, is as follows: DSGVTQTPKHLITATGQRVTLRCSPRSGDLSVYWYQQSLDQGLQFLIQYYNGEERAKGNILERFSAQQFPDLHSELNLSSLELGDSALYFCASSVATGQGQNIQYFGAGTRLSVL.

This clone appeared a single time. The chain links TRBV19 to TRBJ1-3, with 8 bases that match TRBD1. Trimming removed 3 bases from V and 0 bases from J; junction bases left unmatched: 4. CDR1 and CDR2 from the germline V gene are LNHDA and SQIVND (reference sequence). The CDR3 extends over 16 amino acids. CDR3 coding DNA: TGTGCCAGTAGTATGTACAGGGGGAACTCTGGAAACACCATATATTTT. Protein: CASSMYRGNSGNTIYF.